The rows below give T cell receptor beta chains drawn from one sample of a study of Ad26.COV2.S vaccination and SARS-CoV-2 variants. Profiling relied on immunoSEQ multiplex PCR, and the TCRdb table lists in-frame clones only, not all of them. Among a few hundred thousand clones, about 80% were seen once, and the ten largest hold around 7.3%. The sample here was peripheral blood, taken in a trial of Ad26.COV2.S vaccine versus placebo. These receptor sequences come from a person aged 18-60 years who received the Ad26.COV2.S COVID-19 vaccine or a placebo. Each CDR3 is given with its conserved first and last residue. A D gene is named only where the DNA matches it firmly.

d_call	v_call	j_call	cdr3_aa
NA	TRBV13	TRBJ2-3	CASSLVQGLTDTQYF
NA	TRBV7-9	TRBJ2-7	CASTPERTSYEQYF
NA	TRBV21-1	TRBJ1-1	CASSKGKLRPKTEAFF
NA	TRBV10-2	TRBJ1-1	CASSLTQVTFF
NA	TRBV24-1	TRBJ2-1	CATSDLRSVVNEQFF
NA	TRBV7-9	TRBJ1-6	CAGGLEQGRNSPLHF
NA	TRBV19	TRBJ2-1	CASSKLASYNEQFF
NA	TRBV18	TRBJ1-1	CASSPSVRSVEAFF
NA	TRBV5-1	TRBJ2-1	CASSLRGPTYNEQFF
TRBD2	TRBV6-2/TRBV6-3	TRBJ2-1	CASSYGRLAEFF
TRBD2	TRBV3-1/TRBV3-2	TRBJ2-5	CASSLPAGREETQYF
NA	TRBV5-1	TRBJ1-6	CASSLGQTNSPLHF
NA	TRBV9	TRBJ1-2	CASSRSGGTYGYTF
NA	TRBV30	TRBJ1-5	CAWSARGAQHF
NA	TRBV9	TRBJ1-1	CASSVGGVTNTEAFF
NA	TRBV27	TRBJ1-1	CASSSTAGTEAFF
NA	TRBV11-3	TRBJ2-3	CASSLQGSTDTQYF
NA	TRBV9	TRBJ2-2	CASSPRAVDTGELFF
TRBD1	TRBV24-1	TRBJ1-4	CATSDTGGAGEKLFF
NA	TRBV5-1	TRBJ2-5	CASRAGETQYF
NA	TRBV29-1	TRBJ1-1	CSVGGGRQDTEAFF
NA	TRBV7-6	TRBJ2-1	CASSLRGIYNEQFF
TRBD2	TRBV5-1	TRBJ2-4	CASSLEVRGAKNIQYF
NA	TRBV3-1/TRBV3-2	TRBJ2-1	CASSQGAGSEQFF
NA	TRBV29-1	TRBJ2-1	CSVETREQFF
NA	TRBV12-3/TRBV12-4	TRBJ2-1	CASSLDYNEQFF
NA	TRBV5-1	TRBJ2-5	CASRGEETQYF
NA	TRBV7-2	TRBJ2-7	CASSSSQGFYEQYF
NA	TRBV4-2	TRBJ2-7	CASSQGGGVGYEQYF
NA	TRBV6-1	TRBJ2-1	CASSDWIWGNNEQFF
NA	TRBV15	TRBJ2-6	CATRGVGANVLTF
TRBD1	TRBV11-3	TRBJ1-2	CASSLGGDREPYGYTF
TRBD1	TRBV7-3	TRBJ1-1	CASSSSGGTEAFF
TRBD1	TRBV18	TRBJ1-5	CASSLRQGMDQPQHF
TRBD2	TRBV20-1	TRBJ2-7	CSAPGGREQYF
NA	TRBV12-3/TRBV12-4	TRBJ1-2	CASSRESWGYTF
NA	TRBV7-2	TRBJ1-5	CASSSSRRIQPQHF
TRBD1	TRBV11-3	TRBJ2-5	CASSSGQGVGSAYF
NA	TRBV4-1	TRBJ2-1	CASSPPGVGDYNEQFF
NA	TRBV5-5	TRBJ2-7	CASSLGASVPYEQYF
TRBD2	TRBV19	TRBJ2-1	CASSPSGGESYNEQFF